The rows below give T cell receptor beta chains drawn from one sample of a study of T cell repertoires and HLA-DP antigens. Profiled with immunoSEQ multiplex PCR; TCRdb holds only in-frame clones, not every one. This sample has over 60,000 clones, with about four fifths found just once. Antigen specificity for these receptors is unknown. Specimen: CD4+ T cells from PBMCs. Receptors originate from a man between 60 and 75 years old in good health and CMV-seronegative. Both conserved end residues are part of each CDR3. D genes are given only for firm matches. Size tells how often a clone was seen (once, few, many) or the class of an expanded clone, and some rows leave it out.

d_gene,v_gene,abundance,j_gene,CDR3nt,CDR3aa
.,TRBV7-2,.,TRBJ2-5,TGTGCCAGCAGCCGGGACACGGCACAAGAGACCCAGTACTTC,CASSRDTAQETQYF
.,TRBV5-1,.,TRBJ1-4,TGCGCCAGCAGCCTCGGCCGGGATTCGGAAAAACTGTTTTTT,CASSLGRDSEKLFF
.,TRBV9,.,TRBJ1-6,TGTGCCAGCAGCGTAGGCCAAAGCTCCTATAATTCACCCCTCCACTTT,CASSVGQSSYNSPLHF
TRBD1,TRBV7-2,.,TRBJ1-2,TGTGCCAGCAGCTTCTTGGGACAGGGAAGGGATGGCTACACCTTC,CASSFLGQGRDGYTF
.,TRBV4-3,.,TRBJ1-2,TGCGCCAGCAGCCAAGGCTCAGGTTCTAACTATGGCTACACCTTC,CASSQGSGSNYGYTF
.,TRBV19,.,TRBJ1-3,TGTGCCAGTAGTATCACGAGGGGAACCCTCTCTGGAAACACCATATATTTT,CASSITRGTLSGNTIYF
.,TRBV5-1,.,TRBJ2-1,TGCGCCAGCAGCTTGGGGACAGTGAATGAGCAGTTCTTC,CASSLGTVNEQFF
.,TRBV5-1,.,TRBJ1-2,TGCGCCAGCAGCTTGGGGCAGGCGGTCTATGGCTACACCTTC,CASSLGQAVYGYTF
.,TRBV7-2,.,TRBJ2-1,TGTGCCAGCAGCTTATCTTCTGGAGGCCGACAGCAGTTCTTC,CASSLSSGGRQQFF
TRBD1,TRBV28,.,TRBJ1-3,TGTGCCAGCAGTTTTTCAGGACAGGCCCGGGACACCATATATTTT,CASSFSGQARDTIYF
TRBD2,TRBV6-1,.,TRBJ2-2,TGTGCCAGCAGTGAAGTAAGTGGGAGGGCCTCCGGGGAGCTGTTTTTT,CASSEVSGRASGELFF
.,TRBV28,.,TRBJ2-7,TGTGCCAGCAGTGCGGTGACTAAAACCTCCTACGAGCAGTACTTC,CASSAVTKTSYEQYF
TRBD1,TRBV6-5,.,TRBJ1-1,TGTGCCAGCAGTTACACGGGACAGGAGAACACTGAAGCTTTCTTT,CASSYTGQENTEAFF
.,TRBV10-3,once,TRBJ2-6,TGTGCCATTATGGACAGATCCTCTGGGGCCAACGTCCTGACTTTC,CAIMDRSSGANVLTF
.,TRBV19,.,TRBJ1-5,TGTGCCAGTAGCCTCAGGGTCGGGAGCAATCAGCCCCAGCATTTT,CASSLRVGSNQPQHF
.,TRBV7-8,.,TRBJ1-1,TGTGCCAGCAGTTTGGATGAGAACACTGAAGCTTTCTTT,CASSLDENTEAFF
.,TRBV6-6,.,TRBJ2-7,TGTGCCAGCAGTCCGCGACTGGGGTCCTACGAGCAGTACTTC,CASSPRLGSYEQYF
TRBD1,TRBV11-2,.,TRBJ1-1,TGTGCCAGCAGCTTAGAGGGGGGAGGGGGCCAATCTTTCTTT,CASSLEGGGGQSFF
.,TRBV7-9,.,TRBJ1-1,TGTGCCAGCAGCGCCACTACAGAAGCTTTCTTT,CASSATTEAFF
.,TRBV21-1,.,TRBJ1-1,TGTGCCAGCAGCCTGCGACAGGGGGAAACTGAAGCTTTCTTT,CASSLRQGETEAFF
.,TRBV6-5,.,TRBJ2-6,TGTGCCAGCAGTTACTCGAGGGGGGCCAACGTCCTGACTTTC,CASSYSRGANVLTF
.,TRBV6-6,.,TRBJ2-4,TGTGCCAGCAGTTACTCGGGCCGGAATGAAGACATTCAGTACTTC,CASSYSGRNEDIQYF
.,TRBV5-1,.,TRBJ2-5,TGCGCCAGCAGCCCCGGGTCGAAAGAGACCCAGTACTTC,CASSPGSKETQYF
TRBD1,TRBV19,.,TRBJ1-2,TGTGCCAGTAGTAGGGGACAGGGGGCCAAGAACTATGGCTACACCTTC,CASSRGQGAKNYGYTF
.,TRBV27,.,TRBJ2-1,TGTGCCAGCAGTTTATCGGGGTGGGGCCTGAGCTCCTACAATGAGCAGTTCTTC,CASSLSGWGLSSYNEQFF
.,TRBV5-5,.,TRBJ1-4,TGTGCCAGCAGCTTGGACTGGCAGTATAATGAAAAACTGTTTTTT,CASSLDWQYNEKLFF
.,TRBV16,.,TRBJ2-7,TGTGCCAGCAGCCTCGGGGAGGGACAGAAGTTCGAGAGGCCCTACGAGCAGTACTTC,CASSLGEGQKFERPYEQYF
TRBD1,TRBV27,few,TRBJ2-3,TGTGCCACCGCCGGGACAGGGGTTCCAGATACGCAGTATTTT,CATAGTGVPDTQYF
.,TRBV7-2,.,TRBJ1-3,TGTGCCAGCAGCTCCGCCGGGGCCGGGTCTGGAAACACCATATATTTT,CASSSAGAGSGNTIYF
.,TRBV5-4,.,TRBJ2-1,TGTGCCAGCAGCTTGGATTTCAATGAGCAGTTCTTC,CASSLDFNEQFF
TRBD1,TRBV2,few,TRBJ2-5,TGTGCCAGTGGTGGACAGGGTCGTTTGGAGACCCAGTACTTC,CASGGQGRLETQYF
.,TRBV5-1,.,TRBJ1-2,TGCGCCAGCAGCTTGGGGGACACCCTCTATGGCTACACCTTC,CASSLGDTLYGYTF
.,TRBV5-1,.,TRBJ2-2,TGCGCCAGCAGCTTGGACACCGGGGAGCTGTTTTTT,CASSLDTGELFF
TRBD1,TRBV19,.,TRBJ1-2,TGTGCCAGTAGTGCACGGGACAGATATGGCTACACCTTC,CASSARDRYGYTF
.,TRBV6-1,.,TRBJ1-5,TGTGCCAGCAGTGAAAATAATCAGCCCCAGCATTTT,CASSENNQPQHF
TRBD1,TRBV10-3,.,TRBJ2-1,TGTGCCATCAGTGTCTCCCAGGGGGACAATGAGCAGTTCTTC,CAISVSQGDNEQFF
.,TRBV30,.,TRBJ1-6,TGTGCCTGGAGTGTAGATAATTCACCCCTCCACTTT,CAWSVDNSPLHF
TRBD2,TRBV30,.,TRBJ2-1,TGTGCCTGGAGCGCCGGGACTAGCGGATACAATGAGCAGTTCTTC,CAWSAGTSGYNEQFF
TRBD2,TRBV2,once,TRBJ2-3,TGTGCCAGCAGGTCGGATAGCGGGAATCCAGATACGCAGTATTTT,CASRSDSGNPDTQYF
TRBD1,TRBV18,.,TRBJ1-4,TGTGCCAGCTCAAAAAACAGGGGCGCGAATGAAAAACTGTTTTTT,CASSKNRGANEKLFF
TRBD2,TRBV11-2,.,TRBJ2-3,TGTGCCAGCAGCTGGGGACTAAACACAGATACGCAGTATTTT,CASSWGLNTDTQYF
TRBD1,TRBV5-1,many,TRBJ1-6,TGCGCCAGCAGCTTGGCTCAGGGGGACTATAATTCACCCCTCCACTTT,CASSLAQGDYNSPLHF
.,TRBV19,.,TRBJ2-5,TGTGCCAGTAGTTCGAGGACTTCTGAAGAGACCCAGTACTTC,CASSSRTSEETQYF
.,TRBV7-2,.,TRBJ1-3,TGTGCCAGCAGCTTATCGGCGGGCCTGGGAGGAAACACCATATATTTT,CASSLSAGLGGNTIYF
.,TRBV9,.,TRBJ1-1,TGTGCCAGCAGTCAAACCCCAGACAGATCGAGGGAAGCTTTCTTT,CASSQTPDRSREAFF
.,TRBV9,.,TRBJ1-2,TGTGCCAGCAGCGTAGATCCTTGGAAGGGGGATGGCTACACCTTC,CASSVDPWKGDGYTF
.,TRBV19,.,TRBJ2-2,TGTGCCAGTAGTCCCCGACAGGGAGCGGGCACCGGGGAGCTGTTTTTT,CASSPRQGAGTGELFF
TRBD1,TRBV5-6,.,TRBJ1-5,TGTGCCAGCAGCTCGACAGGGTTTGGCAATCAGCCCCAGCATTTT,CASSSTGFGNQPQHF
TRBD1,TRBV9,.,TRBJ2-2,TGTGCCAGCAGCCCAAGGACAGGGTTTCACGGGGAGCTGTTTTTT,CASSPRTGFHGELFF
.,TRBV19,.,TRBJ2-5,TGTGCCAGTAGTATGGGGCAGTTCTCCCAAGAGACCCAGTACTTC,CASSMGQFSQETQYF
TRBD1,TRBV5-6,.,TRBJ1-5,TGTGCCAGCAGCTTGTTGGACAGGGGACAGCCCCAGCATTTT,CASSLLDRGQPQHF
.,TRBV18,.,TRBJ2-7,TGTGCCAGCTCATCGATGACAGGCGAATGGTACGAGCAGTACTTC,CASSSMTGEWYEQYF
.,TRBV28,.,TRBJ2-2,TGTGCCAGCAAGGCTCCGGGGGCGGCGAACACCGGGGAGCTGTTTTTT,CASKAPGAANTGELFF